The sequence of this T cell receptor (beta chain) was determined in a study of vaccination and CD4 T cells after COVID-19 (dated by TCRdb to 2022 to 2024). Study-wide context: Every convalescent patient had a positive nasal swab PCR test for SARS-CoV-2, with mild disease in nine patients and severe disease in one. The spike-specific CD4+ TCR repertoire was compared before and after mRNA vaccination in 10 COVID-19 convalescent patients and several infection-naive healthy vaccine recipients. Six males and four females were included in the convalescent cohort, with two Hispanic individuals, seven Caucasians, two Asians and one multiracial person represented. Overlapping spike peptide pools from SARS-CoV-2 and from the common cold coronaviruses HCoV-NL63, HCoV-OC43 and HCoV-229E were used as culture stimuli. Each participant got two doses of either the Pfizer-BioNTech BNT162b2 vaccine (n=8) or the Moderna mRNA-1273 vaccine (n=2). Post-vaccine blood samples were taken a median of around 70 days after the second vaccine dose, with a range of roughly 14 to 250 days. In control cultures, a CEFX viral epitope pool was used as positive control, an HIV-1 Nef peptide pool was used as negative control, or no peptide was added. Post-COVID blood samples were collected from convalescent patients a median of about 92 days after diagnosis, with a range of about 30 to 170 days. The paper's findings and limits, for the study overall: The median number of SARS-CoV-2-reactive clonotypes rose from approximately 20 after infection to approximately 41 after vaccination, but the change was not significant. Nearly all vaccine-specific clones in convalescent patients (304 of 307) were mono-reactive for SARS-CoV-2 spike rather than cross-reactive with common cold coronaviruses. The study included relatively few convalescent patients and did not analyze early timepoints after natural infection. Among the post-vaccine SARS-CoV-2-reactive clones in convalescent patients, a median approximately 90% showed up only after vaccination, which suggests vaccine-specific priming.

Library prep was done by PCR. TCR sequencing of DNA from cultured CD4+ T cells used the Oncomine TCR Beta short-read assay at the Johns Hopkins FTIC core. The QIAamp micro DNA kit was used to extract genomic DNA from the cultured CD4+ T cells. Oncomine TCR Beta libraries made from cultured CD4+ T cells were pooled using unique dual indexes and sequenced on an Illumina iSeq 100. Per the original workflow: Non-productive sequences were removed, and CDR3s not starting with C, not ending with F or W, or shorter than 7 amino acids were discarded. Antigen-specific clonotypes were identified using the MANAFEST web application through comparison of peptide-stimulated wells with reference and other culture wells. Positive clones required FDR below 0.05, an odds ratio above 5, and productive frequency above 0.1% in at least two of three replicate wells. Clonotypes that were significantly expanded in both SARS-CoV-2 spike wells and at least one common cold coronavirus spike condition were defined as cross-reactive. Levenshtein distances (stringdist) and unrooted phylogenetic trees (ape) in R version 3.6.1 were used to assess CDR3 homology. TCRdb trimmed the raw reads at Q25, called clones with MiXCR and kept productive beta chains. Every entry covers one CDR3 protein and lists the most common genes and DNA from its rows. The V and J calls were not made by the authors but by TCRdb's processing. This sample has some 11,000 distinct CDR3 sequences in its table, and approximately 61% of those were observed once. The ten largest account for 7.5% to 8.5% of the sample.

The label giving this sample's treatment or condition can be read as: roughly 11-day PBMC culture with coronavirus spike peptide pools or control peptides (ViraFEST assay). The study used the ViraFEST assay, which expanded antigen-specific T cells with peptide pools and then identified expanded clonotypes by TCR sequencing. The positive SARS-CoV-2 PCR tests of the convalescent patients were dated from March to December 2020, before the Alpha, Beta and Delta variants emerged in the United States. Each well held 1.5 million to 2.5 million PBMCs cultured with 9 to 10 ug/ml peptide pools in IMDM containing approximately 5% human AB serum and around 9 IU/ml IL-2. Half of the culture medium was replaced with fresh IL-2-containing medium on days 3 and 7. Once the cells had been in culture for about 10 days, the EasySep CD4+ T cell isolation kit was used to isolate CD4+ T cells by negative selection. Ficoll-Paque Plus gradient centrifugation was used to isolate PBMCs from whole blood, and the isolated PBMCs were then either used fresh or cryopreserved at -140C. Triplicate wells were generally used for each culture condition.

Comments on this clonotype: No antigen is known for it. No base quality values were provided; no much bigger clone lies one nucleotide off.

The germline V end is reduced by 6 bases and the J end by 3 bases; junction bases left unmatched: 13. Reading from cysteine to phenylalanine, the CDR3 counts 16 amino acids. The entry retains the CDR3 DNA only, 48 bases that are in frame from base 1. CDR1 MDHEN and CDR2 SYDVKM are derived from the germline V gene. The sequence links TRBV28 to TRBJ2-7, and 8 junctional nucleotides match TRBD1. This TCR came from a human donor who had recovered from COVID-19. Sequencing was done on a sample of CD4+ T cells from blood, cultured in vitro. The DNA sequence is given as TGTGCCAGCAGCTCTACGTCGGACAGGGTTGGCTACGAGCAGTACTTC. It encodes CASSSTSDRVGYEQYF.